This TCR beta chain was sequenced during a study of T cell clonotyping in hematopoietic cell transplantation. The study, taken as a whole, reports: After transplant, recipient diversity fell while pathologically expanded clonotypes grew through day 180.

This table comes from immunoSEQ multiplex PCR, and its TCRdb copy is limited to in-frame clones, with some not included. The table includes about 50,000 clones, about nine tenths detected once. Trimming cost V 4 bases and J 10 bases, with 18 bases left between them. CDR3 size: 14 residues. Germline V gives CDR1 SGHRS, CDR2 YFSETQ. A word on this clone: Its antigen is undetermined.

Time point meaning: recipient sample about 28 days before transplant, after cytoreduction. The J gene is TRBJ1-5, the V gene TRBV5-1; D perhaps matches TRBD1 (6 bases). The TCR was taken from a man between 60 and 70 years old with biphenotypic leukemia. Some clones in this sample may be carry-over from other donors' samples. This specimen consisted of peripheral blood mononuclear cells, obtained before stem cell transplant. CDR3 in amino acids: CASSLGAGDDPQHF. The CDR3 DNA reads as TGCGCCAGCAGCCTGGGGGCGGGGGACGATCCCCAGCATTTT.